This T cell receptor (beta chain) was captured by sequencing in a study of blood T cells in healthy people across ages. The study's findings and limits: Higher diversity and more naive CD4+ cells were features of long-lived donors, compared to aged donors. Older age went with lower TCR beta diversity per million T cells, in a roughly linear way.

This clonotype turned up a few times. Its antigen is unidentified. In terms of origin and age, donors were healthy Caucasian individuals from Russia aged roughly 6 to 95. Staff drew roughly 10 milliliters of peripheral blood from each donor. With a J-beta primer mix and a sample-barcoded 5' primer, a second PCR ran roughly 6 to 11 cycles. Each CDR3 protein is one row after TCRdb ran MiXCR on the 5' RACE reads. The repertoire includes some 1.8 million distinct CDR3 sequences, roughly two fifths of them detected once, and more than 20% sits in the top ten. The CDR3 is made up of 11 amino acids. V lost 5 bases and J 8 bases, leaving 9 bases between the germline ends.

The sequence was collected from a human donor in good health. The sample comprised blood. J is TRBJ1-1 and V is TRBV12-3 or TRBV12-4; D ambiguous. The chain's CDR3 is CASSVMREAFF. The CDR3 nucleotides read TGTGCCAGCAGTGTTATGCGGGAAGCTTTCTTT.